This TCR beta chain was sequenced during a study of blood T cell repertoires in COVID-19 (dated by TCRdb to the early 2020s). Context from the whole study: Samples covering the acute and convalescent phases of COVID-19 were provided by collaborators in the United States, Italy and Spain. The prospective study material was composed of cDNA or gDNA derived from T cells, B-cell-depleted T cells, or PBMCs. The dataset comprised deeply sampled blood TCRbeta repertoires from subjects exposed to, actively infected with, or recovered from COVID-19. The repertoires were released in a freely available public database intended as a resource for research on the immune response to SARS-CoV-2. Samples came from the ongoing ImmuneRACE study (first 160 participants) plus 1,254 subjects from 6 global collaborators. A de-identified subject ID, COVID-19 status, age in years and sex were almost always included in the sample metadata. HLA class I and class II types, where available, came from metadata supplied by the sample provider rather than from assay-based typing.

One collaborating source in Seattle enrolled patients during active infection and followed them longitudinally through the course of disease. Collaborating institutions collected whole blood in K2EDTA tubes following their own protocols. Collaborator samples were shipped for TCRbeta analysis as frozen whole blood, isolated PBMCs, or DNA extracted from either sample type. The investigation overall reported the following: The quantity of clinical and demographic metadata differed by source and by participant and was supplied without curation.

Trimming takes 3 bases off V and 5 bases off J; junction bases not matched to a gene: 7. The CDR3 contains 15 residues, cysteine and phenylalanine counted. The kept DNA is CDR3 alone, 45 bases in frame from the first base. CDR1 is given as SGHKS and CDR2 as YYEKEE, both from the germline V gene (reference sequence). TCRbeta CDR3 regions were amplified from genomic DNA using the immunoSEQ Assay, a bias-controlled multiplex PCR. Turning to the authors' computational methods: The number of nucleated cells in each sample was estimated by amplification of reference gene primers within the assay. Sequence reads were collapsed and filtered to measure the absolute abundance of every unique TCRbeta CDR3 rearrangement. For each sample, productive Simpson clonality was calculated by taking the square root of Simpson's diversity index across productive rearrangements. The clones in this table, taken by TCRdb from immuneACCESS, are in-frame only. Not every clone is retained; where verified, under half of the shortfall comes from an unresolved V gene, and the cause of the rest is unknown. That table is the source of V, J and clone size, and D and trimming were worked out from the DNA. The sample contains 55,000 to 70,000 clones, roughly nine tenths of them found a single time. The top ten hold just under 7.5% of the sample.

Of note for this clone: Its antigen is still unknown. No much larger clone exists at a distance of one base, and base qualities are not known.

This clonotype was obtained from a man aged 35 to 55 with COVID-19, enrolled during active disease. The sample was peripheral blood. The chain couples TRBV5-5 to TRBJ1-5, with 8 bases in between that match TRBD1. The DNA is TGTGCCAGCAGCTCAGGACAGGGAAGGGATCAGCCCCAGCATTTT. Translated, it reads CASSSGQGRDQPQHF.